The T cell receptor beta chain described here comes from a study of beta chain features in type 1 diabetes. Overall study findings and caveats: Researchers report that Type 1 diabetes patients had moderately but significantly shorter TCRB CDR3s across all four CD4+ subsets. VDJ junctions in type 1 diabetes patients carried more deletions and fewer insertions.

In total, each donor contributed a single heparinised blood draw that averaged about 100 mL. The authors sorted CD4+ naive, central memory, regulatory and stem cell-like memory cells via CD45RO/CCR7/CD25/CD127/CD95/CD27. CDR1 is LGHNA and CDR2 is YNFKEQ in the germline V gene. V was clipped by 4 bases and J by 5 bases; unmatched bases: 5. The CDR3 length is 15 residues. The authors reverse transcribed all of the isolated RNA, so sequencing captured expressed TCRB transcripts. Libraries were prepared by immunoSEQ multiplex PCR; TCRdb keeps only in-frame clonotypes and omits some of them. The sample records around 41,000 clones, approximately 70% being singletons. This clone has just a few counts. Its antigen is as yet unknown.

This receptor was identified in a man aged 30-40 years with type 1 diabetes. Some clones in this sample may be carry-over from other donors' samples. Sequences were obtained from Tregs from blood. V is TRBV4-2 and J is TRBJ1-5; 10 nucleotides line up with TRBD1. CDR3 nucleotides: TGTGCCAGCAGCCCCAGGACAGGGGGGGATCAGCCCCAGCATTTT. Residues: CASSPRTGGDQPQHF.